This T cell receptor beta chain stems from a study of neurological immune-mediated disorders. Study findings and constraints: None of the CDR3 amino acid sequences found in expanded clones was shared across subjects. This suggests that the TCR-beta repertoires were private in all groups.

With 10-nucleotide random UMIs included, cDNA was synthesized by 5'RACE. One entry per CDR3 protein results from TCRdb running MiXCR on the 5' RACE reads. The sample includes around 70,000 distinct CDR3 sequences, approximately 5.2% of them seen just once. This clonotype occurred many times. Its antigen remains unidentified. V was clipped by 2 bases and J by 2 bases; unmatched bases: 10. The CDR3 is 17 residues long. Germline V CDR1 and CDR2: SGHAT, FQNNGV. The unsorted libraries were prepared from 2 million PBMCs (stored at -80 C). The V gene is TRBV11-2, the J gene TRBJ2-7, with 9 positions matching TRBD2. This clonotype originated in a man between 18 and 29 years old with multiple sclerosis. Input material: PBMCs. The CDR3 DNA follows: TGTGCCAGCAGCTTAAGAAACCTAGCGGGATGGGCCTACGAGCAGTACTTC. As protein: CASSLRNLAGWAYEQYF.